Listed here are 17 T cell receptor beta chains from one sample, sequenced in a study of blood T cell repertoires in COVID-19. The data were produced by immunoSEQ multiplex PCR, yet TCRdb's version contains in-frame clones alone and is incomplete. Of about 72,000 clones in the sample, around 82% were seen once. What was sequenced was peripheral blood. These receptors were obtained from a man aged 55 to 69 with acute or convalescent COVID-19.

This chain links TRBV6-2 or TRBV6-3 with TRBJ1-5; 8 bases agree with TRBD1. This CDR3 has 15 amino acids. V trimming: 4 bases; J trimming: 5 bases; junction bases outside the gene matches: 7. Germline CDR1 and CDR2: MNHEY and SVGEGT. CDR3 sequence (DNA): TGTGCCAGCAGTTCATCAGGGGGCGCGGATCAGCCCCAGCATTTT. This gives the protein CASSSSGGADQPQHF.

This clone was counted only a few times. The chain links TRBV11-2 to TRBJ2-1, with a weak D call TRBD2 (5 bases). The CDR3 runs to 12 residues. Between the trimmed V and J ends, which lost 3 bases and 6 bases, there was a span of 6 bases. The germline V gene encodes CDR1 SGHAT and CDR2 FQNNGV. In DNA form, the CDR3 reads TGTGCCAGCAGCTTTGGAGGCAATGAGCAGTTCTTC. Translated, it gives CASSFGGNEQFF.

This clone was observed a few times. This chain connects TRBV4-1 to TRBJ1-5; unclear D gene. Deletions cut 0 bases from V and 4 bases from J, with 4 bases between. The CDR3 length is 13 residues. In germline, CDR1 is MGHRA, CDR2 YSYEKL. As DNA, the CDR3 is TGCGCCAGCAGCCAAGACGGTAATCAGCCCCAGCATTTT. Its translation: CASSQDGNQPQHF.

Only a few counts were recorded for this clone. This chain uses TRBV9 with TRBJ2-1; 13 bases are shared with TRBD2. The CDR3 is 14 amino acids. Germline CDR1 SGDLS, CDR2 YYNGEE. J lost 10 bases, V lost 4 bases, and 5 bases had no gene match. For the CDR3, the DNA is TGTGCCAGCAGCTCGAGACTAGCGGGGGGAGAGCAGTTCTTC. It is translated as CASSSRLAGGEQFF.

The chain carries TRBV5-1 and TRBJ1-1; 8 positions match TRBD1. Germline CDR1 reads SGHRS; CDR2 reads YFSETQ. V was clipped by 4 bases and J by 5 bases; unmatched bases: 7. The CDR3 loop spans 14 amino acids. DNA of the CDR3: TGCGCCAGCAGCCCCGGACAGGGCCTTACTGAAGCTTTCTTT. Its protein is CASSPGQGLTEAFF.

The chain recombines TRBV12-3 or TRBV12-4 with TRBJ1-5; TRBD1 is a possible D gene (6 bases). This CDR3 has 13 residues. V was cut by 7 bases and J by 4 bases, with 11 bases left in between. CDR3 loop: CASTDTGNQPQHF. The DNA of the CDR3 is TGTGCCAGCACCGATACAGGGAATCAGCCCCAGCATTTT.

This clone showed up just once. The chain recombines TRBV5-1 with TRBJ2-1, with 9 nucleotides matching TRBD2. The V and J ends lost 5 bases and 5 bases, in that order; junction bases with no gene match: 5. This CDR3 is built from 14 residues. Germline V gene data show CDR1 as SGHRS and CDR2 as YFSETQ. The chain's CDR3 is CASRRLADHNEQFF. The CDR3 coding sequence is TGCGCCAGCAGGAGACTAGCGGACCACAATGAGCAGTTCTTC.

The V call is TRBV7-6, the J call TRBJ2-2, with 10 positions matching TRBD2. V shed 4 bases, J shed 0 bases, and the junction held 11 bases outside the gene matches. CDR1 and CDR2 from the germline V gene are SGHVS and FNYEAQ. The CDR3 contains 19 residues. The CDR3: CASSSRGSGGFANTGELFF. CDR3 nucleotides: TGTGCCAGCAGCTCCCGAGGTAGCGGGGGGTTCGCGAACACCGGGGAGCTGTTTTTT.

This clone has more than one count but fewer than ten. The genes are TRBV5-4 and TRBJ2-3; TRBD2 agrees at 12 bases. This CDR3 is built from 18 residues. The germline gives CDR1 SGHNT, CDR2 YYREEE (reference sequence). The trim removed 0 bases at V and 2 bases at J, leaving 7 bases unmatched. DNA of the CDR3: TGTGCCAGCAGCTTGGCCCGACTAGCGGGGGACTACACAGATACGCAGTATTTT. Translated, it gives CASSLARLAGDYTDTQYF.

The table lists this clone with a few counts. The chain recombines TRBV6-5 with TRBJ2-1, with 10 bases identical to TRBD2. Germline V gives CDR1 MNHEY, CDR2 SVGAGI. This CDR3 has 15 amino acids. J lost 3 bases, V lost 2 bases, and 1 base had no gene match. CDR3 coding DNA: TGTGCCAGCAGTTACGTAGCGGGGGGCTACAATGAGCAGTTCTTC. The encoded protein is CASSYVAGGYNEQFF.

This rearrangement joins TRBV18 to TRBJ2-1; possibly TRBD2 for D (6 bases). Trimming stripped 3 bases from V and 7 bases from J, with 10 bases between. The germline V gene encodes CDR1 KGHSH and CDR2 LQKENI. There are 13 residues in the CDR3. The CDR3 region is CASSPTSGNEQFF. CDR3 sequence (DNA): TGTGCCAGCTCACCGACTAGTGGAAATGAGCAGTTCTTC. Based on the CDR3 plus reference TRBV18 and TRBJ2-1, the full variable domain is NAGVMQNPRHLVRRRGQEARLRCSPMKGHSHVYWYRQLPEEGLKFMVYLQKENIIDESGMPKERFSAEFPKEGPSILRIQQVVRGDSAAYFCASSPTSGNEQFFGPGTRLTVL.

This sequence joins TRBV6-5 and TRBJ2-5; TRBD2 is a possible D gene (6 bases). The CDR3 has 15 residues. Trimming pared 0 bases from V and 5 bases from J, leaving 13 bases between. Germline-derived CDR1 and CDR2 are MNHEY and SVGAGI. The CDR3 bases are TGTGCCAGCAGTTACTCGACGGGGGTAGTTGAGACCCAGTACTTC. It translates to CASSYSTGVVETQYF.

The chain couples TRBV5-4 to TRBJ2-1; possible D gene TRBD2, 6 bases. The V end lost 7 bases, the J end lost 6 bases, and 20 bases lay between the germline ends. Germline lookup yields CDR1 SGHNT and CDR2 YYREEE (reference sequence). This CDR3 is 15 amino acids long. The CDR3 spells CASRTTGGPPNEQFF. The CDR3 region has the DNA TGTGCCAGCCGGACTACAGGAGGGCCTCCCAATGAGCAGTTCTTC.

A few counts support this clone. V gene TRBV12-3 or TRBV12-4 combines with J gene TRBJ1-1; 7 nucleotides agree with TRBD1. The CDR3 contains 13 residues. The trim removed 5 bases at V and 5 bases at J, leaving 5 bases unmatched. The DNA of the CDR3 is TGTGCCAGCAGTCTTGACAGGGCTACTGAAGCTTTCTTT. Its translation: CASSLDRATEAFF.

The chain carries TRBV19 and TRBJ2-3, with 7 bases identical to TRBD2. J was trimmed by 2 bases and V by 10 bases; bases with no gene match: 9. The CDR3 loop spans 14 amino acids. CDR1 LNHDA and CDR2 SQIVND come from the germline V gene (reference sequence). The CDR3, as DNA: TGTGCCACCCGGCTTAGCGGGCTCACAGATACGCAGTATTTT. Translating it yields CATRLSGLTDTQYF.

The chain has TRBV9 and TRBJ2-1; D may be TRBD2 (5 bases). There are 16 residues in the CDR3. V was clipped by 4 bases and J by 4 bases, with 18 bases between them. Germline V gives CDR1 SGDLS, CDR2 YYNGEE. This CDR3 reads CASSPRLILGYNEQFF. The CDR3 bases are TGTGCCAGCAGCCCCCGACTAATTCTCGGGTACAATGAGCAGTTCTTC.

The chain recombines TRBV4-2 with TRBJ1-3, with TRBD1 identical over 9 bases. Germline V gives CDR1 LGHNA, CDR2 YNFKEQ. This CDR3 has 16 residues. Unmatched junction bases numbered 4, after V lost 0 bases and J lost 4 bases. The CDR3 bases are TGTGCCAGCAGCCAAGATAACAGGGGGCAAGGAAACACCATATATTTT. It codes for CASSQDNRGQGNTIYF.